The entry below describes one T cell receptor beta chain. No antigen is known for it. The sample originates from a study of cytomegalovirus exposure and HLA in healthy donors. There are 14 residues in the CDR3. The J segment lost 2 bases and the V segment lost 5 bases, leaving 1 base of the junction unmatched. Germline V gene data show CDR1 as SGDLS and CDR2 as YYNGEE. The study's findings and limits: In a later analysis, a missense DCLRE1C variant was linked to TCR beta V- and J-gene trimming. Listed as cytomegalovirus-associated were over 150 TCR beta chains. Both high specificity and high sensitivity reportedly marked the classifier's diagnosis of cytomegalovirus status.

The PCR ran on 60 Vbeta and 13 Jbeta primers. In the study's own analysis: Approximately 87 million unique TCR beta chains, roughly 10 million shared, were counted in a later analysis. Repertoires were generated with immunoSEQ multiplex PCR, while TCRdb's copy carries only in-frame clones and drops some. V, J and clone size are those of that table, while D and trimming were read from the DNA. The table lists around 150,000 clones, 80% to 90% of them singletons. Material: PBMCs. The rearrangement uses TRBV9 and TRBJ2-3; 11 bases agree with TRBD2. This TCR was recovered from a boy aged 2 to 9 in good health and CMV-seronegative. The CDR3 protein is CASRGLAATDTQYF. The CDR3 nucleotides read TGTGCCAGCAGGGGACTAGCGGCCACAGATACGCAGTATTTT.